The sequence of this T cell receptor (gamma chain) was determined in a study of Vδ1+ human thymocytes. Sequences come from RNA converted to cDNA by reverse transcription. CDR3 amplicons came from multiplex PCR with pooled V-gene forward and constant-region reverse primers. TCRdb reanalysed the multiplex PCR reads via CATT. The data contain about 11,000 gamma-chain clones, more than 35% of them seen just once; the ten biggest clones take up 1.5% to 2.5%. Study outcomes and limitations: The authors advised highly purified populations and single-cell validation. Thymic TRG and TRD repertoires appeared highly polyclonal. Thymic delta-chain repertoires held roughly 19% Vdelta2 sequences and few Vdelta3, despite high sort purity.

As for this clone: Its antigen is unidentified.

The sorted cells were CD3+ Vdelta1+ Vdelta2- thymocytes from alphabeta-depleted thymus. Germline V CDR1 and CDR2: VINAFY, YDVSNSKD. V was pared by 5 bases and J by 3 bases, with 13 bases of the junction left unmatched. The CDR3 totals 15 residues. The chain combines TRGV5 with TRGJ1 or TRGJ2. TCRdb supplies no J gene; here it was assigned by aligning the nucleotide sequence to germline. Sequenced input: Vdelta1+ gamma-delta thymocytes from the thymus. Subset of the sample: FACS-sorted CD3+ TCRalphabeta- TCRVdelta1+ TCRVdelta2- thymocytes. This sequence was found in a boy under three years old who had congenital heart surgery. CDR3 loop: CATWAERGGYYKKLF. The CDR3 region has the DNA TGTGCCACCTGGGCCGAAAGAGGGGGTTATTATAAGAAACTCTTT.